These 9 T cell receptor beta chains originate from one sample sequenced in a study of OX40 agonist ivuxolimab in advanced cancers. Method: immunoSEQ multiplex PCR; TCRdb's copy keeps in-frame clones and lacks some. Here the sample spans about 24,000 clones, 65% to 90% being singletons. Sequencing was performed on CD4+ or CD8+ T cells sorted from blood, taken in a trial of the OX40 agonist ivuxolimab. These receptors were obtained from an adult with an advanced solid tumor such as melanoma, head and neck, liver or kidney cancer.

The CDR3 sequence is CASSLGSSGSVNEQFF. CDR3 sequence (DNA): TGTGCCAGCAGCTTAGGTTCTAGCGGGTCCGTAAATGAGCAGTTCTTC. The rearrangement joins TRBV13 to TRBJ2-1, with TRBD2 matching over 8 bases. From germline, CDR1 is PRHDT and CDR2 FYEKMQ (reference sequence). V shed 0 bases and J 7 bases; nucleotides not matched to a gene: 8. This CDR3 comprises 16 residues.

V and J are TRBV5-5 and TRBJ1-3; D call uncertain. The CDR3 length is 16 residues. CDR1 is SGHKS and CDR2 is YYEKEE in the germline V gene (reference sequence). V was clipped by 1 base and J by 3 bases, with 14 bases between them. CDR3 loop: CASSLIRSSGGNTIYF. The CDR3 nucleotides read TGTGCCAGCAGCTTGATACGGAGCTCTGGTGGAAACACCATATATTTT.

This clone showed up just a few times. The chain recombines TRBV7-6 with TRBJ2-7, with 14 nucleotides matching TRBD2. This CDR3 comprises 16 residues. CDR1 SGHVS and CDR2 FNYEAQ come from the germline V gene. J lost 6 bases, V lost 5 bases, and 9 bases had no gene match. The CDR3 coding sequence is TGTGCCAGCAGCCCGGGACTAGCGGGAGAGGAAAGCGAGCAGTACTTC. Translation gives CASSPGLAGEESEQYF.

This clone was detected only once. The chain recombines TRBV7-8 with TRBJ1-2; TRBD1 might be the D (6 bases). Germline CDR1 is SGHVS and CDR2 is FQNEAQ. The CDR3 spans 15 residues. Trimming removed 2 bases from V and 1 base from J, with 11 bases in between. The CDR3 protein is CASSLRAGVNYGYTF. In nucleotides, the CDR3 is TGTGCCAGCAGCTTAAGGGCAGGGGTTAACTATGGCTACACCTTC.

V is TRBV11-2 and J is TRBJ2-1; weak D call: TRBD1 (5 bases). The CDR3 has 16 residues. The germline CDR1 and CDR2 sequences are SGHAT and FQNNGV. Trimming cost V 0 bases and J 7 bases, with 16 bases left between them. Here the CDR3 DNA reads TGTGCCAGCAGCTTAGATCCAGGGCTATCCTTTAATGAGCAGTTCTTC. Its protein product is CASSLDPGLSFNEQFF. Drawing the rest from reference TRBV11-2 and TRBJ2-1, the complete variable domain is EAGVAQSPRYKIIEKRQSVAFWCNPISGHATLYWYQQILGQGPKLLIQFQNNGVVDDSQLPKDRFSAERLKGVDSTLKIQPAKLEDSAVYLCASSLDPGLSFNEQFFGPGTRLTVL.

J is TRBJ2-4 and V is TRBV6-4, with D uncertain. Germline V gives CDR1 MRHNA, CDR2 SNTAGT. With 5 bases removed from V and 0 bases from J, the gap between germline ends came to 8 bases. The CDR3 is 14 amino acids. The CDR3 sequence is CASSSPLAKNIQYF. The CDR3, as DNA: TGTGCCAGCAGTAGCCCGTTAGCCAAAAACATTCAGTACTTC.

This clone was observed a few times. V and J are TRBV19 and TRBJ1-5; D uncertain. The CDR3 covers 16 residues. V was pared by 0 bases and J by 2 bases, with 11 bases between. The germline V gene encodes CDR1 LNHDA and CDR2 SQIVND (reference sequence). This chain's CDR3 is CASSIEGGFGNQPQHF. CDR3 nucleotide sequence: TGTGCCAGTAGTATAGAAGGAGGGTTTGGCAATCAGCCCCAGCATTTT.

The J gene is TRBJ1-6, the V gene TRBV19; 7 nucleotides match TRBD1. Germline assignment: CDR1 LNHDA and CDR2 SQIVND (reference sequence). The CDR3 is made up of 15 amino acids. The J segment lost 8 bases and the V segment lost 6 bases, leaving 10 bases of the junction unmatched. The CDR3 DNA follows: TGTGCCAGTAGGCCGGGGGTGACAGGGTATTCACCCCTCCACTTT. It yields the protein CASRPGVTGYSPLHF.

This chain connects TRBV5-6 to TRBJ2-6, with TRBD1 identical over 8 bases. The germline gives CDR1 SGHDT, CDR2 YYEEEE. This CDR3 spans 16 amino acids. Trimming cost V 4 bases and J 15 bases; bases outside gene matches: 18. The DNA for the CDR3 is TGTGCCAGCAGCCTCCTGACAGGGGCTTTGGGGGTCTCCCTGACTTTC. It codes for CASSLLTGALGVSLTF.